The 12 T cell receptor beta chains presented below share a single source sample, sequenced in a study of T cells in women clearing cervical HPV infection. Profiling relied on immunoSEQ multiplex PCR, and the TCRdb table lists in-frame clones only, not all of them. The table gives about 24,000 clones; the top ten clones make up 5.4% of it. The sequencing sample was made of blood buffy coat. The receptors derive from a woman between 18 and 69 years old with a cervical HPV16 infection that either progressed to CIN3+ or cleared (not recorded which).

With regard to this clone: The CDR3 end falls 3 residues outside the read, so it is completed with the germline J gene. J is TRBJ2-2 and V is TRBV7-9; TRBD2 matches at 7 bases. Germline V lookup: CDR1 SEHNR, CDR2 FQNEAQ (reference sequence). This CDR3 has 15 residues. V shed 5 bases, J shed 2 bases, and the junction held 5 bases outside the gene matches. The covered CDR3 bases are TGTGCCAGCAGCCTACTAGCGCACAACACCGGGGAG. This translates into CASSLLAHNTGE. The full CDR3 protein reads CASSLLAHNTGELFF.

The sequenced part of the CDR3 DNA is TGTGCCAGTAGTATAGATCACAGTACCTACGAC. Encoded protein: CASSIDHSTYD. The full CDR3 protein is CASSIDHSTYDYTF. This chain uses TRBV19 with TRBJ1-2, with unresolved D. Sequencing ends 3 residues short of the CDR3 end; the germline J gene provides the rest. The germline V gene encodes CDR1 LNHDA and CDR2 SQIVND (reference sequence). This CDR3 is built from 14 residues.

A remark on this clone: Read sequence stops 3 residues before the CDR3 end, and the germline J gene provides the missing end. This chain joins TRBV11-2 and TRBJ2-3; 7 bases align to TRBD2. The CDR3 totals 15 residues. Germline V gene data show CDR1 as SGHAT and CDR2 as FQNNGV. CDR3 DNA, as far as it was read: TGTGCCAGCAGCCCGCGGGGGTTGTGGCAAGAGACG. As protein: CASSPRGLWQET. Given in full, the CDR3 is CASSPRGLWQETQYF.

A note on this clone: The read is 3 residues too short to cover the CDR3 end, so that end is filled in from the germline J gene. The chain couples TRBV4-1 to TRBJ2-1; 10 positions match TRBD2. CDR1 MGHRA and CDR2 YSYEKL come from the germline V gene. CDR3 size: 15 residues. The ends lost 4 bases at V and 9 bases at J; junction bases unmatched: 9. CDR3 bases read: TGCGCCAGCAGCCTAGGACGACTAGCGGGTGCTGAG. Its protein product is CASSLGRLAGAE. The full CDR3 protein reads CASSLGRLAGAEQFF.

As concerns this clone: Sequencing ends 3 residues short of the CDR3 end; the germline J gene provides the rest. This rearrangement joins TRBV6-2 or TRBV6-3 to TRBJ1-1, with D possibly TRBD1 on 6 matching bases. This CDR3 contains 11 residues. V lost 8 bases, J lost 7 bases, and 11 bases lay in between. The germline CDR1 and CDR2 sequences are MNHEY and SVGEGT. CDR3 DNA, as far as it was read: TGTGCCAGCGGGCAGGGGTTTGAA. Protein: CASGQGFE. The CDR3, in full, reads CASGQGFEAFF.

As for this clone: Sequencing ends 3 residues short of the CDR3 end; the germline J gene provides the rest. V gene TRBV7-6 combines with J gene TRBJ2-1; D gene ambiguous. The CDR3 has 12 residues. Trimming took 5 bases from V and 4 from J, leaving 6 bases between them. CDR1 and CDR2 (germline): SGHVS, FNYEAQ. The sequenced part of the CDR3 DNA is TGTGCCAGCAGCGAGCCTTACAATGAG. It translates to CASSEPYNE. The whole CDR3 protein reads CASSEPYNEQFF.

Concerning this clone itself: The sequence runs out 3 residues before the end of the CDR3; the remainder is reconstructed from the germline J gene. The V call is TRBV20-1, the J call TRBJ2-7, with 8 bases aligning to TRBD2. V shed 3 bases, J shed 0 bases, and the junction held 10 bases outside the gene matches. Germline V CDR1 and CDR2: DFQATT, SNEGSKA (reference sequence). The CDR3 contains 16 residues. CDR3 sequence: CSASKSPGGPSYEQYF. CDR3 DNA (partial): TGCAGTGCTAGTAAGAGTCCGGGGGGGCCCTCCTACGAG.

Regarding this clone: The missing CDR3 end, 3 residues past where the read stops, is filled in from the germline J gene. This chain joins TRBV15 and TRBJ2-5; TRBD1 agrees at 11 bases. Germline CDR1 reads LNHNV; CDR2 reads YYDKDF (reference sequence). V lost 8 bases to trimming and J lost 4 bases; unmatched junction nucleotides: 3. The CDR3 is made up of 13 amino acids. CDR3: CATRDRGAETQYF. The CDR3 bases that were read are TGTGCCACCCGGGACAGGGGGGCAGAGACC.

Comment on this clone: The read falls 3 residues short of the CDR3 end, and the missing part is taken from the germline J gene. The chain carries TRBV7-3 and TRBJ2-3, with 9 positions matching TRBD2. J lost 3 bases, V lost 5 bases, and 12 bases had no gene match. CDR1 is SGHTA and CDR2 is FQGTGA in the germline V gene. The CDR3 spans 17 residues. The CDR3 bases that were read are TGTGCCAGCAGCCTGAATGGGGGCGGGAGGGGAACAGATACG. It codes for CASSLNGGGRGTDT. The full CDR3 sequence reads CASSLNGGGRGTDTQYF.

To note about this clone: From the germline J gene comes the end of the CDR3, since the read stops 3 residues before it. The J gene is TRBJ1-2, the V gene TRBV19; 7 nucleotides line up with TRBD1. Germline V CDR1 and CDR2: LNHDA, SQIVND (reference sequence). This CDR3 comprises 15 residues. CDR3 DNA (partial): TGTGCCAGTAGTATAGAAAACAGGGGAATAGATACC. Encoded protein: CASSIENRGIDT. The CDR3, in full, reads CASSIENRGIDTYTF.

About this clone itself: The sequenced fragment ends 3 residues before the CDR3 boundary, so the rest is inferred from the germline J gene. The chain is built from TRBV20-1 and TRBJ2-1; a possible D gene is TRBD2 (5 bases). In germline, CDR1 is DFQATT, CDR2 SNEGSKA (reference sequence). The CDR3 covers 13 residues. V lost 2 bases and J 8 bases, leaving 13 bases between the germline ends. The sequenced part of the CDR3 DNA is TGCAGTGCTAGAAGAGTCAGCGGTCATGAG. Its protein is CSARRVSGHE. The full-length CDR3 reads as CSARRVSGHEQFF.

For this clone: The read ends 3 residues shy of where the CDR3 ends; the end is completed using the germline J gene. V is TRBV4-1 and J is TRBJ1-2; tentative D call: TRBD1 (5 bases). Looked up from germline, CDR1 is MGHRA and CDR2 is YSYEKL. V gave up 1 base and J gave up 7 bases, with 13 bases separating them. This CDR3 comprises 14 residues. The chain's CDR3 is CASSQVPGIRGYTF. The part of the CDR3 DNA that was read is TGCGCCAGCAGCCAAGTTCCAGGGATTCGTGGC.